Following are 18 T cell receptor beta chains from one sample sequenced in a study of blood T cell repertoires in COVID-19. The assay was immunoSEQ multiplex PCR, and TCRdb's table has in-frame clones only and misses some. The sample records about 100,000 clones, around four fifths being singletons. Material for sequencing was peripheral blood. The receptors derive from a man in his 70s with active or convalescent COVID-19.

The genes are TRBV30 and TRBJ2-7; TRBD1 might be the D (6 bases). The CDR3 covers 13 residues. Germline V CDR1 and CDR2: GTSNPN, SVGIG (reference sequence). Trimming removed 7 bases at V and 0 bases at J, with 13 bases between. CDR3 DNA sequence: TGTGCCTTCCGACAGGACTCCTCCTACGAGCAGTACTTC. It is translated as CAFRQDSSYEQYF.

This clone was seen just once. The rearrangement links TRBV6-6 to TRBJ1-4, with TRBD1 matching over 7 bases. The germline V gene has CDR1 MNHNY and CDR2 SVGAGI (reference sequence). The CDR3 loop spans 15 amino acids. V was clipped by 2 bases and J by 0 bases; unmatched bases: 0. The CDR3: CASSYGQATNEKLFF. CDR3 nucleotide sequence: TGTGCCAGCAGTTACGGACAGGCAACTAATGAAAAACTGTTTTTT.

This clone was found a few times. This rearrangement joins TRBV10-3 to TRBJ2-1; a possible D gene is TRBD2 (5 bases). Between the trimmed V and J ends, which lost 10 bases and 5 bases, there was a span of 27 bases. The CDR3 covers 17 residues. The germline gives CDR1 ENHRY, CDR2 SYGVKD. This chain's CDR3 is CATTRTASVYSDNEQFF. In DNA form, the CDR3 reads TGTGCCACCACTAGAACAGCGAGCGTCTACTCTGACAATGAGCAGTTCTTC.

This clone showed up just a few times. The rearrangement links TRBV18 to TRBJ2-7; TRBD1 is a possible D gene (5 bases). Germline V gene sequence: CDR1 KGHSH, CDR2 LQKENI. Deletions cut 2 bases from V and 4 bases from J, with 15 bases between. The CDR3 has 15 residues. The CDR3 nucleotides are TGTGCCAGCTCACCAATCCCACAGGCGGCGTACGAGCAGTACTTC. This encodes CASSPIPQAAYEQYF.

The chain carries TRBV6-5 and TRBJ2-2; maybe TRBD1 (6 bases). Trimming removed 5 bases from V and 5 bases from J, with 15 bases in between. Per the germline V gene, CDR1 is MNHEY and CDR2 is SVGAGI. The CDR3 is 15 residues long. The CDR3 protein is CASSPRDTRTGELFF. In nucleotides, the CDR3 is TGTGCCAGCAGTCCCCGGGACACGAGAACCGGGGAGCTGTTTTTT.

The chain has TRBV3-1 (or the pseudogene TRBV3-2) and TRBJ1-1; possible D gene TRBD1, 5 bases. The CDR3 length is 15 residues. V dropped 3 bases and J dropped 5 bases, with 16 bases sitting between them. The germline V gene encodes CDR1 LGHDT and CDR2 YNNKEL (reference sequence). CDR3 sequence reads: CASSQDHSGKTEAFF. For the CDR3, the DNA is TGTGCCAGCAGCCAGGACCATTCAGGGAAAACTGAAGCTTTCTTT.

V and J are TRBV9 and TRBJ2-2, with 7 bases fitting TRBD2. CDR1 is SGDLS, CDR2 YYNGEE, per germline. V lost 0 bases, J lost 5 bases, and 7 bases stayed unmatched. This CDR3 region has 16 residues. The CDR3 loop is CASSVGVRETTGELFF. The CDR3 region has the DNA TGTGCCAGCAGCGTAGGCGTGCGGGAGACGACCGGGGAGCTGTTTTTT.

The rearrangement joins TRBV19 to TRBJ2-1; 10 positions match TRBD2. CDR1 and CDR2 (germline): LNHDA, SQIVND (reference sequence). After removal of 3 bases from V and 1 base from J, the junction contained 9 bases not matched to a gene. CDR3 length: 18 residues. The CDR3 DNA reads TGTGCCAGTAGTATCGTTGGGCTAGCGGGAGTATCCTACAATGAGCAGTTCTTC. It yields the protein CASSIVGLAGVSYNEQFF.

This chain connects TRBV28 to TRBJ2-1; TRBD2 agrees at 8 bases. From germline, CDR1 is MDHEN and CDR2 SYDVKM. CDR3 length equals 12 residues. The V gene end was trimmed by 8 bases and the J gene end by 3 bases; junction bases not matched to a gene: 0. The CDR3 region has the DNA TGTGCCAGCGGGACTAGCTACAATGAGCAGTTCTTC. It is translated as CASGTSYNEQFF. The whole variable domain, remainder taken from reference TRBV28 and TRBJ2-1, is DVKVTQSSRYLVKRTGEKVFLECVQDMDHENMFWYRQDPGLGLRLIYFSYDVKMKEKGDIPEGYSVSREKKERFSLILESASTNQTSMYLCASGTSYNEQFFGPGTRLTVL.

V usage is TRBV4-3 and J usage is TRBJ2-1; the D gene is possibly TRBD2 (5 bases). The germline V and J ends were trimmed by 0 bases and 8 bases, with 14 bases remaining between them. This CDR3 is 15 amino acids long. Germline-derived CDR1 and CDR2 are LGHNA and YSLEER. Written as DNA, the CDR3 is TGCGCCAGCAGCCAAGATCGACTAACAAGCGATGAGCAGTTCTTC. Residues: CASSQDRLTSDEQFF.

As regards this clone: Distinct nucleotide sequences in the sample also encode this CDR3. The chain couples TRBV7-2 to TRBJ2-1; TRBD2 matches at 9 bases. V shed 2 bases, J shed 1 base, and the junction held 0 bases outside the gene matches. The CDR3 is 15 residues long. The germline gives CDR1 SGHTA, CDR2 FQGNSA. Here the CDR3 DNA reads TGTGCCAGCAGCTTACTAGCGGGATCCTACAATGAGCAGTTCTTC. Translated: CASSLLAGSYNEQFF.

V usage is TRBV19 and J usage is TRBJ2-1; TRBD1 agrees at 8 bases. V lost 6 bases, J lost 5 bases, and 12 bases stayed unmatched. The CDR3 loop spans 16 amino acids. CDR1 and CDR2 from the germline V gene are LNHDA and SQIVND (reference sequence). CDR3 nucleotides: TGTGCCAGTAGGAAGGGCCCAGGACAGGGCCACAATGAGCAGTTCTTC. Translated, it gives CASRKGPGQGHNEQFF.

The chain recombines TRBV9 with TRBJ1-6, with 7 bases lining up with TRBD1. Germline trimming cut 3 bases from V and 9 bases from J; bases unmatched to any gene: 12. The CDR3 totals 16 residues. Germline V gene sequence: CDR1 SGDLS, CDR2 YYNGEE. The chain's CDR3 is CASSASPRDSFSPLHF. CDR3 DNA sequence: TGTGCCAGCAGCGCCAGCCCCCGGGACAGTTTTTCACCCCTCCACTTT. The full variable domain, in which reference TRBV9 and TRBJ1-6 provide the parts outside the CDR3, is DSGVTQTPKHLITATGQRVTLRCSPRSGDLSVYWYQQSLDQGLQFLIQYYNGEERAKGNILERFSAQQFPDLHSELNLSSLELGDSALYFCASSASPRDSFSPLHFGNGTRLTVT.

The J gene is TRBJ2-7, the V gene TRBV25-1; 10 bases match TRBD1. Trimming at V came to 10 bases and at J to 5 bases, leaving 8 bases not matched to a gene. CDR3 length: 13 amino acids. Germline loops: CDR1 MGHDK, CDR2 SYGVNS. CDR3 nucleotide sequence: TGTGCCACCGCGGGACAGGGGCTGCACGAGCAGTACTTC. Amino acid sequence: CATAGQGLHEQYF.

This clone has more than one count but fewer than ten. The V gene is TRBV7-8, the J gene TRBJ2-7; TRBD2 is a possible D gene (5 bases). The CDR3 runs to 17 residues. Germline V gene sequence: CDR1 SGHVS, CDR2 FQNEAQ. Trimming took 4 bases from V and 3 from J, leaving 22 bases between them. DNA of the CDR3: TGTGCCAGCAGCTCTAGCTTCCCGGGAACCCCCTACTACGAGCAGTACTTC. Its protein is CASSSSFPGTPYYEQYF.

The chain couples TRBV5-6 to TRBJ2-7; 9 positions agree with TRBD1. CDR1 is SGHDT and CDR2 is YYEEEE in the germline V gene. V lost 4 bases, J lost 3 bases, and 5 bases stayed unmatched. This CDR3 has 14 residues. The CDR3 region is CASSLGTGLYEQYF. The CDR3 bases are TGTGCCAGCAGCCTCGGGACAGGGCTCTACGAGCAGTACTTC.

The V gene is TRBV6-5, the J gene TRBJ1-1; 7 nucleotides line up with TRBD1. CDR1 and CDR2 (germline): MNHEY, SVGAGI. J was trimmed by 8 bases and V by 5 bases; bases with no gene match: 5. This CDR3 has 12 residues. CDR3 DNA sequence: TGTGCCAGCAGTCGACAGGGCAAGGAAGCTTTCTTT. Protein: CASSRQGKEAFF.

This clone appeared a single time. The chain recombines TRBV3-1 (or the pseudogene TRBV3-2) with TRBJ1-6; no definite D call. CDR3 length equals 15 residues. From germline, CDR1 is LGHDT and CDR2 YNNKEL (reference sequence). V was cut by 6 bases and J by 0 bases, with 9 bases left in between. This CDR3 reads CASRRGSSYNSPLHF. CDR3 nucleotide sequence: TGTGCCAGCAGACGGGGAAGCTCCTATAATTCACCCCTCCACTTT.